This T cell receptor beta chain was obtained from a study of T cells in Graves' hyperthyroidism and ophthalmopathy. General study points: Most clonotypes expanded in the thyroid (above 0.001) were also present in blood. Ophthalmopathy was told apart from stable hyperthyroidism by a 13 V-J model.

This clonotype was seen many times. The antigen remains undetermined. Clinical symptoms, serum thyroxine and TRAb, thyroid ultrasound and orbital computed tomography were used for the diagnoses. Germline CDR1 and CDR2: SGHAT and FQNNGV. V was pared by 4 bases and J by 2 bases, with 23 bases between. The CDR3 covers 19 residues. Amplification targeted TCR beta CDR3 regions from RNA transcripts. The HTBI primer set drove a first-round RT-PCR of the TCR CDR3. Using its own MiXCR run on the multiplex PCR reads, TCRdb lists one record per CDR3 protein. The data show around 300,000 distinct CDR3 sequences, roughly 15% seen once.

The sample was blood. The chain has TRBV11-2 and TRBJ1-4; a weak D match, TRBD1 (6 bases). This clonotype was obtained from a woman in her 50s with Graves' hyperthyroidism that later progressed to Graves' ophthalmopathy. CDR3 region: CASSSIRKSTGMTNEKLFF. The CDR3 DNA follows: TGTGCCAGCAGCTCCATTAGGAAGAGCACAGGGATGACTAATGAAAAACTGTTTTTT.